The 24 T cell receptor beta chains in this list originate from one sample, sequenced in a study of cytomegalovirus exposure and HLA in healthy donors. TCRdb's copy holds only in-frame clones and misses some; the assay was immunoSEQ multiplex PCR. Of some 150,000 clones listed, 75% to 90% were seen once; the top ten hold 9% to 9.5%. The sequenced sample was PBMCs. These TCRs come from a woman between 18 and 29 years old in good health and CMV-seropositive.

The genes are TRBV28 and TRBJ2-1; TRBD2 agrees at 10 bases. Germline CDR1 and CDR2: MDHEN and SYDVKM. The CDR3 spans 17 residues. Trimming took 6 bases from V and 0 from J; bases not matched to a gene: 8. The DNA for the CDR3 is TGTGCCAGCAGCCCTAGCGGGGGCTACAGCTCCTACAATGAGCAGTTCTTC. Translation: CASSPSGGYSSYNEQFF.

V usage is TRBV29-1 and J usage is TRBJ1-5, with D possibly TRBD1 on 5 matching bases. V shed 4 bases and J shed 0 bases, with 7 bases lying between them. Germline CDR1 is SQVTM and CDR2 is ANQGSEA. This CDR3 is 13 amino acids long. The CDR3 bases are TGCAGCGTTGCAACAGGTAGCAATCAGCCCCAGCATTTT. This codes for CSVATGSNQPQHF. The full variable domain, its missing parts supplied by reference TRBV29-1 and TRBJ1-5, is SAVISQKPSRDICQRGTSLTIQCQVDSQVTMMFWYRQQPGQSLTLIATANQGSEATYESGFVIDKFPISRPNLTFSTLTVSNMSPEDSSIYLCSVATGSNQPQHFGDGTRLSIL.

V is TRBV6-6 and J is TRBJ2-3; unclear D gene. This CDR3 has 15 residues. Germline loops: CDR1 MNHNY, CDR2 SVGAGI (reference sequence). The V end was cut by 0 bases, the J end by 3 bases, with 10 bases between. CDR3 in DNA: TGTGCCAGCAGTTACTCGCTACGGAGTACAGATACGCAGTATTTT. Translation: CASSYSLRSTDTQYF.

The chain recombines TRBV13 with TRBJ2-7; tentative D call: TRBD1 (5 bases). With 6 bases removed from V and 6 bases from J, the gap between germline ends came to 18 bases. The length of the CDR3 is 14 residues. Germline V gene data show CDR1 as PRHDT and CDR2 as FYEKMQ (reference sequence). The CDR3 protein is CASRIQASGTEQYF. CDR3 in DNA: TGTGCCAGCAGAATACAGGCCTCAGGTACCGAGCAGTACTTC. Combining the CDR3 with reference TRBV13 and TRBJ2-7 gives the whole variable domain AAGVIQSPRHLIKEKRETATLKCYPIPRHDTVYWYQQGPGQDPQFLISFYEKMQSDKGSIPDRFSAQQFSDYHSELNMSSLELGDSALYFCASRIQASGTEQYFGPGTRLTVT.

This chain links TRBV28 with TRBJ2-7; tentatively, D is TRBD1 (6 bases). The CDR3 has 13 residues. In germline, CDR1 is MDHEN, CDR2 SYDVKM. V lost 2 bases and J lost 5, with 10 bases in between. DNA of the CDR3: TGTGCCAGCAGTTTACCCCCAGGGGACGAGCAGTACTTC. The encoded protein is CASSLPPGDEQYF. The complete variable domain, with remaining parts taken from reference TRBV28 and TRBJ2-7, reads DVKVTQSSRYLVKRTGEKVFLECVQDMDHENMFWYRQDPGLGLRLIYFSYDVKMKEKGDIPEGYSVSREKKERFSLILESASTNQTSMYLCASSLPPGDEQYFGPGTRLTVT.

The rearrangement links TRBV6-6 to TRBJ2-2; 14 nucleotides match TRBD2. The germline V gene encodes CDR1 MNHNY and CDR2 SVGAGI (reference sequence). With V trimmed by 7 bases and J by 3 bases, 4 bases remained unmatched. CDR3 length equals 16 residues. The CDR3 sequence: CASITGLAGDTGELFF. The CDR3 bases are TGTGCCAGCATCACGGGACTAGCGGGGGACACCGGGGAGCTGTTTTTT.

The V call is TRBV4-2, the J call TRBJ1-5; TRBD1 agrees at 9 bases. The germline V gene has CDR1 LGHNA and CDR2 YNFKEQ. The CDR3 is 15 amino acids. V trimming: 6 bases; J trimming: 4 bases; junction bases outside the gene matches: 7. This CDR3 reads CASSTGGDFNQPQHF. As DNA, the CDR3 is TGTGCCAGCAGTACAGGGGGCGATTTTAATCAGCCCCAGCATTTT.

This clone was detected only a few times. V usage is TRBV6-5 and J usage is TRBJ1-2; the D is unclear. Trimming left V 2 bases short and J 8 bases short, with 21 bases between. The CDR3 has 16 amino acids. CDR1 MNHEY and CDR2 SVGAGI come from the germline V gene. CDR3 sequence reads: CASSYTFGLEVSGYTF. In nucleotides, the CDR3 is TGTGCCAGCAGTTACACTTTCGGCCTGGAGGTGAGCGGCTACACCTTC.

In its sample, this clone was seen once. This rearrangement joins TRBV28 to TRBJ1-6, with D possibly TRBD1 on 5 matching bases. The germline V and J ends were trimmed by 5 bases and 11 bases, with 10 bases remaining between them. Germline CDR1 MDHEN, CDR2 SYDVKM. The CDR3 runs to 12 residues. This CDR3 reads CASSRTRTPLHF. The CDR3 region has the DNA TGTGCCAGCAGTCGGACAAGGACACCCCTCCACTTT.

With regard to this clone: The sample carries other DNA sequences with the same CDR3. The chain joins TRBV6-1 to TRBJ1-5, with a tentative D call TRBD1 (5 bases). There are 13 residues in the CDR3. Germline V gene data show CDR1 as MNHNS and CDR2 as SASEGT. V lost 0 bases and J 6 bases, leaving 6 bases between the germline ends. CDR3 nucleotides: TGTGCCAGCAGTGAAGCGGGGGGTCAGCCCCAGCATTTT. It encodes CASSEAGGQPQHF.

V is TRBV5-1 and J is TRBJ2-5; 9 positions match TRBD2. V lost 4 bases and J lost 5; bases outside the gene matches: 12. CDR3 size: 16 residues. In germline, CDR1 is SGHRS, CDR2 YFSETQ. In DNA form, the CDR3 reads TGCGCCAGCAGCCCGGGGACTAGCTTAGAGGCGGAGACCCAGTACTTC. Translating it yields CASSPGTSLEAETQYF.

The genes are TRBV9 and TRBJ2-5; 14 positions agree with TRBD2. Germline-derived CDR1 and CDR2 are SGDLS and YYNGEE. The CDR3 is 16 residues long. V lost 3 bases, J lost 5 bases, and 6 bases stayed unmatched. Here the CDR3 reads CASSATSGGAWETQYF. The CDR3 DNA reads as TGTGCCAGCAGCGCGACTAGCGGGGGGGCTTGGGAGACCCAGTACTTC. The entire variable domain, with the rest obtained from reference TRBV9 and TRBJ2-5, is as follows: DSGVTQTPKHLITATGQRVTLRCSPRSGDLSVYWYQQSLDQGLQFLIQYYNGEERAKGNILERFSAQQFPDLHSELNLSSLELGDSALYFCASSATSGGAWETQYFGPGTRLLVL.

This rearrangement joins TRBV28 to TRBJ1-1; 8 nucleotides align to TRBD1. CDR3 length equals 15 residues. V dropped 2 bases and J dropped 3; count of bases not matched to a gene: 5. Germline values: CDR1 MDHEN, CDR2 SYDVKM. CDR3 loop: CASSLRAGGYTEAFF. The CDR3 nucleotides read TGTGCCAGCAGTTTAAGGGCAGGGGGCTACACTGAAGCTTTCTTT.

The CDR3: CASSLALGNTIYF. In DNA form, the CDR3 reads TGTGCCAGCAGCTTAGCGCTAGGAAACACCATATATTTT. This chain connects TRBV7-6 to TRBJ1-3, with D hard to call. Trimming took off 0 bases at V and 4 bases at J, with 4 bases between the two ends. The CDR3 runs to 13 residues. Germline V gives CDR1 SGHVS, CDR2 FNYEAQ.

This sequence joins TRBV13 and TRBJ2-3; D call uncertain. CDR1 PRHDT and CDR2 FYEKMQ come from the germline V gene (reference sequence). The ends were cut back, 6 bases at V and 2 bases at J, with 9 bases in the middle. The CDR3 spans 13 residues. The CDR3 spells CASRPGYTDTQYF. CDR3 nucleotides: TGTGCCAGCAGACCAGGTTACACAGATACGCAGTATTTT. The whole variable domain, filled in from reference TRBV13 and TRBJ2-3, reads AAGVIQSPRHLIKEKRETATLKCYPIPRHDTVYWYQQGPGQDPQFLISFYEKMQSDKGSIPDRFSAQQFSDYHSELNMSSLELGDSALYFCASRPGYTDTQYFGPGTRLTVL.

Notes on this clone: Additional DNA sequences in this sample encode the identical CDR3. The V call is TRBV5-6, the J call TRBJ2-7, with D possibly TRBD1 on 5 matching bases. V was clipped by 4 bases and J by 0 bases, with 11 bases between them. The CDR3 is 14 residues long. Per germline, CDR1 SGHDT and CDR2 YYEEEE. The CDR3 sequence is CASSPRGSSYEQYF. CDR3 in DNA: TGTGCCAGCAGCCCTAGGGGAAGCTCCTACGAGCAGTACTTC.

This chain joins TRBV18 and TRBJ2-3; no firm D call. Deletions cut 1 base from V and 6 bases from J, with 14 bases between. Germline assignment: CDR1 KGHSH and CDR2 LQKENI. This CDR3 is 15 amino acids long. The CDR3, as DNA: TGTGCCAGCTCACCACTGGCAGGTGATACGGATACGCAGTATTTT. This translates into CASSPLAGDTDTQYF.

The genes are TRBV5-1 and TRBJ1-1, with 11 bases matching TRBD1. V was pared by 0 bases and J by 6 bases, with 4 bases of the junction left unmatched. Germline-derived CDR1 and CDR2 are SGHRS and YFSETQ. The length of the CDR3 is 15 residues. In nucleotides, the CDR3 is TGCGCCAGCAGCTTGGGGACAGGGGGCGCCTCTGAAGCTTTCTTT. The encoded protein is CASSLGTGGASEAFF. The full variable domain, completed using reference TRBV5-1 and TRBJ1-1, is KAGVTQTPRYLIKTRGQQVTLSCSPISGHRSVSWYQQTPGQGLQFLFEYFSETQRNKGNFPGRFSGRQFSNSRSEMNVSTLELGDSALYLCASSLGTGGASEAFFGQGTRLTVV.

V gene TRBV5-5 combines with J gene TRBJ2-7; D is perhaps TRBD2 (5 bases). This CDR3 comprises 14 residues. V was clipped by 4 bases and J by 3 bases, with 14 bases between them. From germline, CDR1 is SGHKS and CDR2 YYEKEE (reference sequence). As DNA, the CDR3 is TGTGCCAGCAGCCGGGCGGGTCCTTACTACGAGCAGTACTTC. It encodes CASSRAGPYYEQYF.

This chain uses TRBV2 with TRBJ1-2, with D possibly TRBD1 on 6 matching bases. The germline V gene encodes CDR1 SNHLY and CDR2 FYNNEI. The CDR3 is 13 residues long. Trimming cost V 6 bases and J 4 bases, with 12 bases left between them. In DNA form, the CDR3 reads TGTGCCAGCAGACTACAGGGCTTCTATGGCTACACCTTC. Translation: CASRLQGFYGYTF.

The chain uses TRBV27 and TRBJ2-7, with D perhaps matching TRBD1 (5 bases). Germline-derived CDR1 and CDR2 are MNHEY and SMNVEV (reference sequence). CDR3 size: 14 residues. V was shortened by 6 bases and J by 5 bases, with 17 bases between the two germline ends. CDR3 amino acids: CASSLLRDFNEQYF. As DNA, the CDR3 is TGTGCCAGCAGCCTCCTCAGGGATTTCAACGAGCAGTACTTC.

The table lists this clone with a count of one. V and J are TRBV7-2 and TRBJ2-2; 7 nucleotides agree with TRBD1. This CDR3 spans 14 amino acids. The V gene's germline CDR1 is SGHTA and CDR2 FQGNSA. J lost 6 bases, V lost 6 bases, and 7 bases had no gene match. CDR3 DNA: TGTGCCAGCAGTTGGGTACAGGGGTCCGGGGAGCTGTTTTTT. Amino acids: CASSWVQGSGELFF. Full variable domain (remainder filled in from reference TRBV7-2 and TRBJ2-2): GAGVSQSPSNKVTEKGKDVELRCDPISGHTALYWYRQSLGQGLEFLIYFQGNSAPDKSGLPSDRFSAERTGGSVSTLTIQRTQQEDSAVYLCASSWVQGSGELFFGEGSRLTVL.

The chain recombines TRBV21-1 with TRBJ2-1; no check of the table's D call, TRBD1, against the DNA was made. TRBV21-1 is shown as a pseudogene. The CDR3 is 15 residues long. The CDR3 loop reads CASSFLGQGPPYLFF. CDR3 bases: TGTGCCAGCAGCTTTCTTGGACAGGGGCCGCCCTACTTGTTCTTC.

This chain links TRBV7-8 with TRBJ1-3, with 7 bases fitting TRBD1. The CDR3 contains 15 residues. V lost 3 bases, J lost 5 bases, and 7 bases stayed unmatched. CDR1 and CDR2 from the germline V gene are SGHVS and FQNEAQ. CDR3 region: CASSLNWDSRNTIYF. In DNA, the CDR3 is TGTGCCAGCAGCTTGAACTGGGACAGTAGAAACACCATATATTTT.